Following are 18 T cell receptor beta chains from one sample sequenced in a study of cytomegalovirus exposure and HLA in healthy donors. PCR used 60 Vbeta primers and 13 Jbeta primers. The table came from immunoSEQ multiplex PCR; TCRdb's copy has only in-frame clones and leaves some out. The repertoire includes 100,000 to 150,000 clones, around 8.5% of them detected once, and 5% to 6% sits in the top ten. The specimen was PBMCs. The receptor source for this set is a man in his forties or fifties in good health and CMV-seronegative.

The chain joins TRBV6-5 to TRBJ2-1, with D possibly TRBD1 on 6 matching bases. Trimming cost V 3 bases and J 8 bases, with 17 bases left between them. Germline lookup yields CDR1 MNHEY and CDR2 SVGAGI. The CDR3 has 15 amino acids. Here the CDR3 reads CASSYRQGRAYEQFF. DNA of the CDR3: TGTGCCAGCAGTTATCGCCAGGGGCGGGCCTATGAGCAGTTCTTC.

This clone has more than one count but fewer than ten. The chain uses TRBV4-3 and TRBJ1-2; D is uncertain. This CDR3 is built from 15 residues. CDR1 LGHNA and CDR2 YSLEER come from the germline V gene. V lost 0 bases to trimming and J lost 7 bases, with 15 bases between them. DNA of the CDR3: TGCGCCAGCAGCCAAGATCCCGGGGTCAGCGTTGGCTACACCTTC. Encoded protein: CASSQDPGVSVGYTF.

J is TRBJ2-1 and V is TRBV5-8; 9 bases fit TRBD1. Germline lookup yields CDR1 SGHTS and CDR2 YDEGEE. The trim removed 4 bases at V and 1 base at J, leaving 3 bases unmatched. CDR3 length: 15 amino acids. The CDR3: CASSGQGRSYNEQFF. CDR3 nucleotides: TGTGCCAGCAGCGGACAGGGGAGGTCCTACAATGAGCAGTTCTTC.

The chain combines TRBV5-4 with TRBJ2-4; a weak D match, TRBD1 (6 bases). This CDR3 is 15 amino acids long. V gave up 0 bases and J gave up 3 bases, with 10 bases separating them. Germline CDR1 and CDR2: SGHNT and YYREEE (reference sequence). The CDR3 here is CASSLAGAGKNIQYF. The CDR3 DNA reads TGTGCCAGCAGCTTGGCAGGGGCTGGCAAAAACATTCAGTACTTC.

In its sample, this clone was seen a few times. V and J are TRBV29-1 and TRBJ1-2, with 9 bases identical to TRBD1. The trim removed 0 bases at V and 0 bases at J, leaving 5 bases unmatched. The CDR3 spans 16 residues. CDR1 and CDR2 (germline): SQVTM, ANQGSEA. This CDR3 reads CSVEEYRGLTNYGYTF. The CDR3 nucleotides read TGCAGCGTTGAAGAGTACAGGGGGCTTACTAACTATGGCTACACCTTC.

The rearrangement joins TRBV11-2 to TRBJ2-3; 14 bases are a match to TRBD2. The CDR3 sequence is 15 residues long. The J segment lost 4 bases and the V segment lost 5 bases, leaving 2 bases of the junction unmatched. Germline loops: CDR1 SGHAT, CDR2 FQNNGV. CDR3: CASSQTSGGADTQYF. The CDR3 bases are TGTGCCAGCAGCCAGACTAGCGGGGGGGCAGATACGCAGTATTTT.

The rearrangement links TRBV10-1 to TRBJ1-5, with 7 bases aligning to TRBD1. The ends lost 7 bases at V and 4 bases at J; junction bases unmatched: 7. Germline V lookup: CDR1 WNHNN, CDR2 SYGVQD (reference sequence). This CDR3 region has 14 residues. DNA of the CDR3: TGCGCCAGCATCTCACAGGGGTGGAATCAGCCCCAGCATTTT. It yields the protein CASISQGWNQPQHF.

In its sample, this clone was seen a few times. The CDR3 DNA follows: TGTGCCAGCAGTTACGGGACTTCTCAGGCCGAGCAGTACTTC. Amino acids: CASSYGTSQAEQYF. V gene TRBV6-5 combines with J gene TRBJ2-7; TRBD2 might be the D (6 bases). The ends were cut back, 2 bases at V and 6 bases at J, with 14 bases in the middle. This CDR3 has 14 amino acids. Germline CDR1 reads MNHEY; CDR2 reads SVGAGI.

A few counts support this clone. Here the CDR3 DNA reads TGTGCCAGCAGTTTAAGGCCTCGGGTCACTGAAGCTTTCTTT. Residues: CASSLRPRVTEAFF. The chain employs TRBV6-1 and TRBJ1-1; no definite D call. CDR1 is MNHNS, CDR2 SASEGT, per germline. This CDR3 contains 14 residues. V was clipped by 5 bases and J by 4 bases, with 14 bases between them.

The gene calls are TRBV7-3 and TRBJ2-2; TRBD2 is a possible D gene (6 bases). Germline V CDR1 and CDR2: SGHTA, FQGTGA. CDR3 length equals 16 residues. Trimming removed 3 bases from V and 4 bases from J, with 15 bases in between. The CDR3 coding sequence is TGTGCCAGCAGCTTTCTTGCGGGGCCCCGCACCGGGGAGCTGTTTTTT. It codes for CASSFLAGPRTGELFF.

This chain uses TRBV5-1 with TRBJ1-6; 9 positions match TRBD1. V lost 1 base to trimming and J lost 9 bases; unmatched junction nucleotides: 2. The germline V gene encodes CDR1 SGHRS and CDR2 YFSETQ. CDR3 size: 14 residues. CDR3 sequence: CASSLTGGTSPLHF. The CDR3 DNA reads TGCGCCAGCAGCTTGACAGGGGGCACTTCACCCCTCCACTTT.

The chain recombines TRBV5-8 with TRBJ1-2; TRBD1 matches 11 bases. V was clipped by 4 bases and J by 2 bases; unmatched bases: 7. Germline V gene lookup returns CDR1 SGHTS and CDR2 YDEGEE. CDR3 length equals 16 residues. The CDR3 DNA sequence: TGTGCCAGCAGCAAATTAGGGACAGGGGGAAACTATGGCTACACCTTC. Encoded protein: CASSKLGTGGNYGYTF.

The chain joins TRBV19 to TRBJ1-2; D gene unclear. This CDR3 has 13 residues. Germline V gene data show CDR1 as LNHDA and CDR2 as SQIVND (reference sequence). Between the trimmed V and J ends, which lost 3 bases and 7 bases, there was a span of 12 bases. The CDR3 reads CASSITESGGYTF. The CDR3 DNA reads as TGTGCCAGTAGTATTACAGAGAGTGGTGGCTACACCTTC.

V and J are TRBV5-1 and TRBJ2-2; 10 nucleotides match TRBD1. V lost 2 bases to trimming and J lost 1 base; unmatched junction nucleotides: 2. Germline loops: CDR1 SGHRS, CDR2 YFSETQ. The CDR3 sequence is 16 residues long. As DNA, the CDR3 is TGCGCCAGCAGCTTAGGGACAGGGGAGAACACCGGGGAGCTGTTTTTT. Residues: CASSLGTGENTGELFF.

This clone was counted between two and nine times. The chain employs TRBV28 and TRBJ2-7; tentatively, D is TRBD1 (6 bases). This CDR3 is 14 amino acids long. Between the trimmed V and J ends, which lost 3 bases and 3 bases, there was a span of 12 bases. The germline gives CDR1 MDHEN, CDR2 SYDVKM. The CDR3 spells CASSLYGQNYEQYF. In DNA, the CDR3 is TGTGCCAGCAGTTTGTACGGACAGAACTACGAGCAGTACTTC.

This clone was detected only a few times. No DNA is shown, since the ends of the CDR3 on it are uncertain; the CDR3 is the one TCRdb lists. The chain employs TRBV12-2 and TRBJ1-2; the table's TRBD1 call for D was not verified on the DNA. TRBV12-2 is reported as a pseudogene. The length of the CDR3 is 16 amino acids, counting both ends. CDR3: CASRSWGQGTNYGYTF.

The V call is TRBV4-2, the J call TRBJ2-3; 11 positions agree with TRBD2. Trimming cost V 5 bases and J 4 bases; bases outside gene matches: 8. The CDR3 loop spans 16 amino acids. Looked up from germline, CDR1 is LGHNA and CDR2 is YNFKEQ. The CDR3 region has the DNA TGTGCCAGCAGCATTACTAGCGGGGGTGGGGCAGATACGCAGTATTTT. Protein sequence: CASSITSGGGADTQYF.

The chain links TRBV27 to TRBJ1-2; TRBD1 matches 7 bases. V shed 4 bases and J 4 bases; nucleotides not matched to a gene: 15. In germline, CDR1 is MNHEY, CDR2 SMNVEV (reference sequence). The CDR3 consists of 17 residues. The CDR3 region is CASSSRLGTASIYGYTF. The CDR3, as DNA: TGTGCCAGCAGTTCCCGTTTGGGGACAGCTAGTATCTATGGCTACACCTTC.